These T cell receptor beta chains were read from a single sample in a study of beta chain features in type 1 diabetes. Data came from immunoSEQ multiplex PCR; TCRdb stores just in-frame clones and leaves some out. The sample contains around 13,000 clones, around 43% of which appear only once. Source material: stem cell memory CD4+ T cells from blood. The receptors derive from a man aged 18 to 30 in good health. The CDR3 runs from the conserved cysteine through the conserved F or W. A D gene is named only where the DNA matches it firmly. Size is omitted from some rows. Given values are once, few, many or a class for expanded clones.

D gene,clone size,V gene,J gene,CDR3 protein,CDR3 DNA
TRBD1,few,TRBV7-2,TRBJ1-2,CASSSGTGAYGYTF,TGTGCCAGCAGCTCCGGGACAGGGGCATATGGCTACACCTTC
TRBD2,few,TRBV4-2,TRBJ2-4,CASSQDTSGGWNIQYF,TGTGCCAGCAGCCAAGATACTAGCGGGGGGTGGAACATTCAGTACTTC
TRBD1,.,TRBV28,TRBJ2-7,CASSSDRPSYEQYF,TGTGCCAGCAGTTCGGACAGGCCCTCCTACGAGCAGTACTTC
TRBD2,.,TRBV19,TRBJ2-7,CASSIAGGDGDAYEQYF,TGTGCCAGTAGTATCGCGGGGGGGGACGGAGATGCCTACGAGCAGTACTTC
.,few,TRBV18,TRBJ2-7,CASSPAGFRAEQYF,TGTGCCAGCTCACCTGCGGGTTTTAGAGCCGAGCAGTACTTC
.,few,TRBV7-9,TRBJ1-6,CASSGSQGWDSPLHF,TGTGCCAGCAGCGGTAGCCAGGGGTGGGATTCACCCCTCCACTTT
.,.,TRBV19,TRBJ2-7,CASSIGRDYEQYF,TGTGCCAGTAGTATAGGCAGGGACTACGAGCAGTACTTC
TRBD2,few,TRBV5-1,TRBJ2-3,CASSSIPGTSGDTQYF,TGCGCCAGCAGCTCAATTCCCGGGACTAGCGGGGATACGCAGTATTTT
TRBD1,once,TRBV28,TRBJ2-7,CASSLTWTGKKPYEQYF,TGTGCCAGCAGCCTTACCTGGACAGGGAAAAAACCCTACGAGCAGTACTTC
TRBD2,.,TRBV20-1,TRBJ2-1,CSGSGENEQFF,TGCAGCGGGAGCGGGGAAAATGAGCAGTTCTTC
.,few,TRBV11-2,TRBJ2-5,CASSLARWGGTQYF,TGTGCCAGCAGCTTAGCCCGCTGGGGCGGGACCCAGTACTTC
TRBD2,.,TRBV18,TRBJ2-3,CASSPPRSGGGTDTQYF,TGTGCCAGCTCACCTCCTCGATCGGGGGGGGGCACAGATACGCAGTATTTT
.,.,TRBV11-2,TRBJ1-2,CASGAGYGYTF,TGTGCCAGCGGGGCCGGCTATGGCTACACCTTC
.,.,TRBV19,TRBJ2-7,CASSYAGEAYEQYF,TGTGCCAGTAGCTACGCAGGCGAAGCCTACGAGCAGTACTTC
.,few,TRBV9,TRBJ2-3,CASSVSLTSTDTQYF,TGTGCCAGCAGCGTATCCTTGACTAGCACAGATACGCAGTATTTT
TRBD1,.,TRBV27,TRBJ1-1,CASSDRGRLINTEAFF,TGTGCCAGCAGTGACAGGGGGCGCCTGATAAACACTGAAGCTTTCTTT
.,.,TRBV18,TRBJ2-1,CASSPPSKGGSYNEQFF,TGTGCCAGCTCACCGCCCTCGAAAGGGGGCTCCTACAATGAGCAGTTCTTC
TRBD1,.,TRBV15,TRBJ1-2,CATSPRTGSGHGYTF,TGTGCCACCAGCCCGCGGACAGGTTCCGGGCATGGCTACACCTTC
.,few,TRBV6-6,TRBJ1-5,CASSYVLNRDGQPQHF,TGTGCCAGCAGTTACGTACTTAACAGGGACGGTCAGCCCCAGCATTTT
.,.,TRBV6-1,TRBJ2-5,CASSRLTIQETQYF,TGTGCCAGCAGTCGCCTGACTATCCAAGAGACCCAGTACTTC
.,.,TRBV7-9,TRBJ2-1,CASSFPMGSSYNEQFF,TGTGCCAGCAGCTTCCCAATGGGGAGCTCCTACAATGAGCAGTTCTTC
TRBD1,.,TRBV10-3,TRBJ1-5,CAISESVGTANQPQHF,TGTGCCATCAGTGAGTCCGTTGGGACAGCTAATCAGCCCCAGCATTTT
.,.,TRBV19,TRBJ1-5,CASSISGWDQPQHF,TGTGCCAGTAGTATATCGGGGTGGGATCAGCCCCAGCATTTT
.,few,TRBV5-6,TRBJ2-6,CASSSRGSGANVLTF,TGTGCCAGCAGCAGCAGGGGCTCTGGGGCCAACGTCCTGACTTTT
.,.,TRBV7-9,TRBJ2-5,CASSLDPIGGNRGETQYF,TGTGCCAGCAGCTTAGACCCCATTGGGGGGAATCGAGGAGAGACCCAGTACTTC
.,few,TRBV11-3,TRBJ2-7,CASSLRRDEQYF,TGTGCCAGCAGCTTAAGGAGGGACGAGCAGTACTTC
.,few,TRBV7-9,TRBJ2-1,CASRTFSSYNEQFF,TGTGCCAGCAGAACTTTTAGCTCCTACAATGAGCAGTTCTTC
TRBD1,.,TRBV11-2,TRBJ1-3,CASSFNRGLSGNTIYF,TGTGCCAGCAGCTTCAACAGGGGATTGTCTGGAAACACCATATATTTT
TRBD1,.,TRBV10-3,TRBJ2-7,CAITRSRGTGTHEQYF,TGTGCCATCACCCGTTCGAGGGGGACAGGGACCCACGAGCAGTACTTC
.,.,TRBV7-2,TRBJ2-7,CASSREPHEQYF,TGTGCCAGCAGCCGGGAACCCCACGAGCAGTACTTC
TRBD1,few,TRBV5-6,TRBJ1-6,CASSSQQGSSSYNSPLHF,TGTGCCAGCAGCTCCCAACAGGGGTCAAGCTCCTATAATTCACCCCTCCACTTT
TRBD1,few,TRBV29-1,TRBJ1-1,CSVRDRLREDTEAFF,TGCAGCGTTCGGGACAGGCTACGGGAGGACACTGAAGCTTTCTTT
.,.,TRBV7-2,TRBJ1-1,CASSLWAQTATEAFF,TGTGCCAGCAGCTTATGGGCCCAGACGGCCACTGAAGCTTTCTTT
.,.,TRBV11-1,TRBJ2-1,CASSPRRSEQFF,TGTGCCAGCAGCCCGAGGAGATCTGAGCAGTTCTTC
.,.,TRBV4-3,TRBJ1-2,CASSQDLNSNYGYTF,TGCGCCAGCAGCCAAGATCTTAACAGTAACTATGGCTACACCTTC
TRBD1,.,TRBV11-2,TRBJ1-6,CASSVPVDRALLHF,TGTGCCAGCAGCGTCCCGGTGGACAGGGCCCTTCTCCACTTT
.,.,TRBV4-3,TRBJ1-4,CASSQVGGNEKLFF,TGCGCCAGCAGCCAAGTGGGGGGTAATGAAAAACTGTTTTTT
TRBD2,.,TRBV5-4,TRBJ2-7,CASSPQRGGQNEQYF,TGTGCCAGCAGCCCCCAGCGGGGGGGCCAGAACGAGCAGTACTTC
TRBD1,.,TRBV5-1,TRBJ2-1,CASSTGQGAYNEQFF,TGCGCCAGCAGCACCGGACAGGGGGCCTACAATGAGCAGTTCTTC
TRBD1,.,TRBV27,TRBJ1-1,CASRGTGGTEAFF,TGTGCCAGCAGGGGGACAGGGGGCACTGAAGCTTTCTTT
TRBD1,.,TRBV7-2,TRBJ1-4,CASSLQGAGTNEKLFF,TGTGCCAGCAGCTTACAGGGGGCCGGAACTAATGAAAAACTGTTTTTT
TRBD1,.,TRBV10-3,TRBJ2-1,CAISDGTGRGEQFF,TGTGCCATCAGTGATGGGACAGGGCGCGGTGAGCAGTTCTTC
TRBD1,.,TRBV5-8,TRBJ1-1,CASSLRQGAGNTEAFF,TGTGCCAGCAGCTTGAGGCAGGGGGCGGGGAACACTGAAGCTTTCTTT
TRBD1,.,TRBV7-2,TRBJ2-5,CASSLVDRGRGETQYF,TGTGCCAGCAGCTTAGTCGACAGGGGGCGTGGTGAGACCCAGTACTTC
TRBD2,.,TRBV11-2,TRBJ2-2,CASSQTGGSTGELFF,TGTGCCAGCAGCCAAACGGGGGGATCCACCGGGGAGCTGTTTTTT
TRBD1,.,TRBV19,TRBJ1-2,CASSSGGTGGNYGYTF,TGTGCCAGTAGCTCCGGCGGGACAGGGGGCAACTATGGCTACACCTTC
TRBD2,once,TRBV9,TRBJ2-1,CASSGHGTSQSSKQFF,TGTGCCAGCAGCGGACATGGGACTAGCCAGAGTAGTAAGCAGTTCTTC
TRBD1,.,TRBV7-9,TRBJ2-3,CASGAVKGAPTDTQYF,TGTGCCAGCGGTGCGGTTAAGGGGGCGCCCACAGATACGCAGTATTTT
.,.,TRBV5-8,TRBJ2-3,CASSSEEGDTQYF,TGTGCCAGCAGCTCCGAGGAGGGAGATACGCAGTATTTT
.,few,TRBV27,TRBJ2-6,CATHSSGANVLTF,TGTGCCACCCACAGCTCTGGGGCCAACGTCCTGACTTTC